Listed here is a single T cell receptor beta chain. As yet, its antigen is unknown. Drawing of peripheral blood yielded ten milliliters from each donor. This specimen comes from a study of blood T cells in healthy people across ages. Points from the study as a whole: Compared with aged donors, long-lived donors showed fewer expanded clones, suggesting selection.

Sample-barcoded 5' priming and a J-beta primer mix drove a second PCR of roughly 7 to 11 cycles. TCRdb reanalysed the 5' RACE reads using MiXCR and keeps one entry per CDR3 protein. The sample includes about 970,000 distinct CDR3 sequences, approximately 50% of them seen just once. The clonotype was recovered from a woman aged 55 to 70 in good health. Sequenced sample: blood.

CDR3 in DNA: TGTGCCAGCAGCCTAGCCGGTAGGACAGGGACCCATGAGCAGTTCTTC. It yields the protein CASSLAGRTGTHEQFF. This chain links TRBV3-1 with TRBJ2-1, with 8 bases fitting TRBD1. This CDR3 comprises 16 residues. From germline, CDR1 is LGHDT and CDR2 YNNKEL (reference sequence). V was pared by 4 bases and J by 8 bases, with 13 bases of the junction left unmatched.